This T cell receptor beta chain comes out of a study of identical twins. Study-level results: Cross-sectional statistics underpinned the conclusions; the same donors were not followed.

This clonotype turned up a few times. The antigen is not known. TCRdb re-called the 5' RACE reads through MiXCR, storing one row per CDR3 protein. Of 450,000 or so distinct CDR3 sequences in the sample, about 14% were seen once. The CDR3 length is 16 residues. V was pared by 4 bases and J by 5 bases, with 11 bases of the junction left unmatched. Separately, the same data were catalogued under a study of yellow fever vaccine responses in identical twins.

The clonotype was recovered from a woman aged 18-29 years in good health. V is TRBV12-3 or TRBV12-4 and J is TRBJ1-5; 7 nucleotides align to TRBD1. Sequencing used CD4+ T cells sorted from blood. The CDR3 here is CASSSQRQGGDQPQHF. The CDR3 DNA is TGTGCCAGCAGTTCCCAACGACAGGGAGGAGATCAGCCCCAGCATTTT.